This T cell receptor beta chain was sequenced during a study of blood T cell repertoires in COVID-19. Looked up from germline, CDR1 is SNHLY and CDR2 is FYNNEI. This CDR3 spans 13 amino acids. Trimming cost V 6 bases and J 3 bases, with 9 bases left between them. The method was immunoSEQ multiplex PCR; TCRdb's version includes in-frame clones alone and lacks a portion of them. The sample carries roughly 120,000 clones, about 85% recorded once. Sequencing was done on a sample of peripheral blood. This clonotype was sampled from a human donor in a cohort sampled during active COVID-19. The V gene is TRBV2, the J gene TRBJ1-5, with D maybe TRBD1 (6 bases). The CDR3 DNA sequence: TGTGCCAGCAGATGGGACAACAATCAGCCCCAGCATTTT. Translation: CASRWDNNQPQHF.